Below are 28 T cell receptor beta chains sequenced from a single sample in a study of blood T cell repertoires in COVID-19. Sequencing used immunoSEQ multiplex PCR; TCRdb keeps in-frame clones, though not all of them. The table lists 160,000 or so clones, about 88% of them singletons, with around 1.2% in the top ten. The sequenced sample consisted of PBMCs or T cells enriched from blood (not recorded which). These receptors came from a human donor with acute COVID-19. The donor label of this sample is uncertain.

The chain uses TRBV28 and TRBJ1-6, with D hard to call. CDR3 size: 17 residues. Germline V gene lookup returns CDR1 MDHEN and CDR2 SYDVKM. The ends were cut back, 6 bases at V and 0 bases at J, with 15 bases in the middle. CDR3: CASSTEDPSSYNSPLHF. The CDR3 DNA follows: TGTGCCAGCAGCACGGAAGATCCTAGCTCCTATAATTCACCCCTCCACTTT. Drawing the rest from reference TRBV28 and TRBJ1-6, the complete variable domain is DVKVTQSSRYLVKRTGEKVFLECVQDMDHENMFWYRQDPGLGLRLIYFSYDVKMKEKGDIPEGYSVSREKKERFSLILESASTNQTSMYLCASSTEDPSSYNSPLHFGNGTRLTVT.

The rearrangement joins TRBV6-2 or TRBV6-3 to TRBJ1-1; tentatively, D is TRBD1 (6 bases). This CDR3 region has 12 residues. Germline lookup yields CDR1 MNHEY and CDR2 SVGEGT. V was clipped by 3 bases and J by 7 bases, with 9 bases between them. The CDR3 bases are TGTGCCAGCAGTTATCAACAGGGTGAAGCTTTCTTT. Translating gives CASSYQQGEAFF.

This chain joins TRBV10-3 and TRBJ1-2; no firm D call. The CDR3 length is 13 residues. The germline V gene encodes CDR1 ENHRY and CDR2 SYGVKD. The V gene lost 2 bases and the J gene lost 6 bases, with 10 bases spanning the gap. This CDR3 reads CAISEEAADGYTF. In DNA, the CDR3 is TGTGCCATCAGTGAGGAGGCGGCTGATGGCTACACCTTC.

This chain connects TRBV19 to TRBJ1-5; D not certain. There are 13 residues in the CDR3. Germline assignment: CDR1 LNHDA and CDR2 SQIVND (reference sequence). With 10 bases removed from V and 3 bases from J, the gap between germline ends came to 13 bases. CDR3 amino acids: CATTRDTNQPQHF. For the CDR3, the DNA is TGTGCCACAACTCGCGATACCAATCAGCCCCAGCATTTT.

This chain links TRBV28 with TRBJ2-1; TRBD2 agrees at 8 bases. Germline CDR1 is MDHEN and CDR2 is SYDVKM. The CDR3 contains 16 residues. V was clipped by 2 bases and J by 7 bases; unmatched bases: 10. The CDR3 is CASSLAGAGVPNEQFF. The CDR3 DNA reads TGTGCCAGCAGTTTAGCTGGAGCGGGGGTCCCTAATGAGCAGTTCTTC.

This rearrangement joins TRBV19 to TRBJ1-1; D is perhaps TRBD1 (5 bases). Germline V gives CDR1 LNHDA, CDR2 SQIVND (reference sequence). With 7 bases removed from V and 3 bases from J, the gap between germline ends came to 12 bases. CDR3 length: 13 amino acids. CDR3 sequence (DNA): TGTGCCAGTATAGCGGGGGAGGACACTGAAGCTTTCTTT. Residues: CASIAGEDTEAFF.

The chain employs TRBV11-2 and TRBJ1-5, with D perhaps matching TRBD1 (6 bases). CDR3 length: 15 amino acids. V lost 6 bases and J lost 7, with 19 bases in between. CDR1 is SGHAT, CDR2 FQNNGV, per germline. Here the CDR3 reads CASSRDGGGGQPQHF. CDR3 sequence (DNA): TGTGCCAGCAGTAGAGATGGGGGAGGGGGACAGCCCCAGCATTTT.

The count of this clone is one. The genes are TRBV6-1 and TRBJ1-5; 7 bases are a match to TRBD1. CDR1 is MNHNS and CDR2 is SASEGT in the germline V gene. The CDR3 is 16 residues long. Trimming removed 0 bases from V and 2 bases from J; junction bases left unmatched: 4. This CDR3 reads CASSEAEGAGNQPQHF. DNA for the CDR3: TGTGCCAGCAGTGAAGCGGAGGGGGCGGGCAATCAGCCCCAGCATTTT.

The CDR3 protein is CASSITGGTEAFF. CDR3 nucleotide sequence: TGTGCCAGCAGTATAACCGGGGGTACTGAAGCTTTCTTT. The rearrangement uses TRBV7-3 and TRBJ1-1; a weak D match, TRBD1 (5 bases). Germline lookup yields CDR1 SGHTA and CDR2 FQGTGA. The length of the CDR3 is 13 residues. The V end lost 6 bases, the J end lost 5 bases, and 13 bases lay between the germline ends. Combining the CDR3 with reference TRBV7-3 and TRBJ1-1 gives the whole variable domain GAGVSQTPSNKVTEKGKYVELRCDPISGHTALYWYRQSLGQGPEFLIYFQGTGAADDSGLPNDRFFAVRPEGSVSTLKIQRTERGDSAVYLCASSITGGTEAFFGQGTRLTVV.

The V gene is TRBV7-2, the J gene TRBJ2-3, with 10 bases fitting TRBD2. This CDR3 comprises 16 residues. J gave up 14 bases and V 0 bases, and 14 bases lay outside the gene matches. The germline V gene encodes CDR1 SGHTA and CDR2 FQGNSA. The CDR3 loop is CASSLALGDSGGPRYF. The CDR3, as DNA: TGTGCCAGCAGCTTAGCGCTCGGGGATAGCGGGGGGCCACGGTATTTT.

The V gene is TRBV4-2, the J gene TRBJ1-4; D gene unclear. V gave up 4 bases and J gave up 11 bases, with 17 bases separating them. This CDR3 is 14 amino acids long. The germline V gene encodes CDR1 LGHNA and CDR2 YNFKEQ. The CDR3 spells CASSPGPASRKLFF. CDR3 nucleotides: TGTGCCAGCAGCCCAGGCCCCGCTTCCCGCAAACTGTTTTTT.

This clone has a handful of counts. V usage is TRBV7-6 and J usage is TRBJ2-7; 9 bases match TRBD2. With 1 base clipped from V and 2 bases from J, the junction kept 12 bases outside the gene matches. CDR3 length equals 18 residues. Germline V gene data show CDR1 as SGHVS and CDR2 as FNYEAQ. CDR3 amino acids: CASSLEGGAGGPAYEQYF. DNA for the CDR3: TGTGCCAGCAGCTTAGAGGGTGGAGCGGGGGGCCCAGCCTACGAGCAGTACTTC.

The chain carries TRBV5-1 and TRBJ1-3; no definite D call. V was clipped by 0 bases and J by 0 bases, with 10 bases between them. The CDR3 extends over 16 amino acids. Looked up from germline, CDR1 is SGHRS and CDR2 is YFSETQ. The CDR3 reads CASSLGGLSSGNTIYF. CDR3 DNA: TGCGCCAGCAGCTTGGGAGGACTGAGCTCTGGAAACACCATATATTTT.

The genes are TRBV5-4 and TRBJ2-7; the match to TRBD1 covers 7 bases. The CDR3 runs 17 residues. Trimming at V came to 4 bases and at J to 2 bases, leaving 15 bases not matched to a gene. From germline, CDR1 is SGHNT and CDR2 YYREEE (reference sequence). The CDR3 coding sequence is TGTGCCAGCAGCATAGGGGCTGGGGACAGTTTAACCTACGAGCAGTACTTC. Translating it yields CASSIGAGDSLTYEQYF.

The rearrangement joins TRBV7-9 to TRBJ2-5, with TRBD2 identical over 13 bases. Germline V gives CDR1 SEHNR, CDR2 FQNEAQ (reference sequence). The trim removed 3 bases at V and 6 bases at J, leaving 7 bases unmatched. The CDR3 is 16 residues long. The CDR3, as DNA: TGTGCCAGCAGCTTCACTAGCGGGGGGGCCTCGAAGACCCAGTACTTC. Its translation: CASSFTSGGASKTQYF.

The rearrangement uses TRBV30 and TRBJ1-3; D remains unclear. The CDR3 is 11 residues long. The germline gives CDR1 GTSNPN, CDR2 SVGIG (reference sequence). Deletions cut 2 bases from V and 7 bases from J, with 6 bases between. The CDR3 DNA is TGTGCCTGGAGTTACCGGAACACCATATATTTT. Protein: CAWSYRNTIYF. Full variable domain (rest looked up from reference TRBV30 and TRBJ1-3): SQTIHQWPATLVQPVGSPLSLECTVEGTSNPNLYWYRQAAGRGLQLLFYSVGIGQISSEVPQNLSASRPQDRQFILSSKKLLLSDSGFYLCAWSYRNTIYFGEGSWLTVV.

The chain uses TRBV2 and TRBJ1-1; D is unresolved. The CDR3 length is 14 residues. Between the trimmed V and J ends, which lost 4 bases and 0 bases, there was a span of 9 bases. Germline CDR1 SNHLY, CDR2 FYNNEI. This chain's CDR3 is CASSVGLMNTEAFF. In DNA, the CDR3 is TGTGCCAGCAGTGTTGGGCTAATGAACACTGAAGCTTTCTTT.

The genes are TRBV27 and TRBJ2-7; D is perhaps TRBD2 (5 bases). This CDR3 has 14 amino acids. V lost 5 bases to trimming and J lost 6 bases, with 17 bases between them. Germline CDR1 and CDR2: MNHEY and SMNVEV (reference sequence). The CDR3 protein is CASSPETGMREQYF. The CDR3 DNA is TGTGCCAGCAGTCCCGAAACGGGAATGCGCGAGCAGTACTTC.

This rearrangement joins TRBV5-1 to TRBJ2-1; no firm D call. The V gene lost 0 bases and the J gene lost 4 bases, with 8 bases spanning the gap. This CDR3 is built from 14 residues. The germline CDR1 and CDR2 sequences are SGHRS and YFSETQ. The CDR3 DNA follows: TGCGCCAGCAGCTTGGGGTCCGGGTACAATGAGCAGTTCTTC. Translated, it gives CASSLGSGYNEQFF.

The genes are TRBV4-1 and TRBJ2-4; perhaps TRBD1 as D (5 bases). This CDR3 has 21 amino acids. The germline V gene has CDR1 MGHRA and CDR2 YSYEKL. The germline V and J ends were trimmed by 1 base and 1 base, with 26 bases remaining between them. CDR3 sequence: CASSQVQEQVRYGAAKNIQYF. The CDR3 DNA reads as TGCGCCAGCAGCCAAGTCCAGGAACAAGTGAGGTATGGGGCGGCCAAAAACATTCAGTACTTC.

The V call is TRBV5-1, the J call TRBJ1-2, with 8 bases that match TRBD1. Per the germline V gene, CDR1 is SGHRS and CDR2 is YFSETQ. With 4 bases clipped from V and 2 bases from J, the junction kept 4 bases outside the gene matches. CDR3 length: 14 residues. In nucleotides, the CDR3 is TGCGCCAGCAGCCTCCGGACAGGGAACTATGGCTACACCTTC. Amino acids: CASSLRTGNYGYTF. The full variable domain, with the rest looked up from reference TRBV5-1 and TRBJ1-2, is KAGVTQTPRYLIKTRGQQVTLSCSPISGHRSVSWYQQTPGQGLQFLFEYFSETQRNKGNFPGRFSGRQFSNSRSEMNVSTLELGDSALYLCASSLRTGNYGYTFGSGTRLTVV.

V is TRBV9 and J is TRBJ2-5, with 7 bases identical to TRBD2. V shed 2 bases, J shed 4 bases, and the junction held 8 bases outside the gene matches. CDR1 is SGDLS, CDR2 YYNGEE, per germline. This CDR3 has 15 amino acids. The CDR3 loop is CASSVGTTPIETQYF. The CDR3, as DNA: TGTGCCAGCAGCGTGGGGACTACCCCGATAGAGACCCAGTACTTC.

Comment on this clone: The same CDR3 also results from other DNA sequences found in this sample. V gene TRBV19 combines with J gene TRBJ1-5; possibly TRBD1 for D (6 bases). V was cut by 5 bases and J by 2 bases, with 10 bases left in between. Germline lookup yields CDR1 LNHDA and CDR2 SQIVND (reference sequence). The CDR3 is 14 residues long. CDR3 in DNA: TGTGCCAGTAGTCCGACAGGTGGCAATCAGCCCCAGCATTTT. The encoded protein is CASSPTGGNQPQHF.

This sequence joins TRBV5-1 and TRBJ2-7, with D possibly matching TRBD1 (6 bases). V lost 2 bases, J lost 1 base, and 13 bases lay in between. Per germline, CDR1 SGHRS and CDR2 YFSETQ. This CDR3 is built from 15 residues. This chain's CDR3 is CASSLGRGRSYEQYF. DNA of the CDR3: TGCGCCAGCAGCTTAGGCAGGGGCCGATCCTACGAGCAGTACTTC.

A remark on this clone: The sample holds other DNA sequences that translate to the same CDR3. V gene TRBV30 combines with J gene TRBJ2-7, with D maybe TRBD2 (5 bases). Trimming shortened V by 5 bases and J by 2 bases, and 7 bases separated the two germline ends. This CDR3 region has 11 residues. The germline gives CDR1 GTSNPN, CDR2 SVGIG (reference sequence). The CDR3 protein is CAWGRAYEQYF. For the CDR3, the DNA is TGTGCCTGGGGGAGAGCCTACGAGCAGTACTTC.

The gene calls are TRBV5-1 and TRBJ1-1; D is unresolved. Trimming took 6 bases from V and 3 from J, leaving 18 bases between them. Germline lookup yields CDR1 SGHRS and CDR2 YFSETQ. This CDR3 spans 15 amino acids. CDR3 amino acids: CASNGREDGHTEAFF. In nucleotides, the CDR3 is TGCGCCAGCAACGGTCGGGAGGACGGGCACACTGAAGCTTTCTTT.

DNA for the CDR3: TGCAGCGGTTCTAGCACAGATACGCAGTATTTT. It translates to CSGSSTDTQYF. The J gene is TRBJ2-3, the V gene TRBV29-1; the D is unclear. Germline V gives CDR1 SQVTM, CDR2 ANQGSEA. This CDR3 contains 11 residues. Trimming removed 7 bases from V and 0 bases from J, with 5 bases in between.

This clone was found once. This chain's CDR3 is CASSPSGSNEQYF. CDR3 nucleotide sequence: TGTGCCAGCTCCCCGTCAGGGTCAAACGAGCAGTACTTC. The chain employs TRBV18 and TRBJ2-7, with D tentatively TRBD1 (5 bases). Trimming left V 6 bases short and J 5 bases short, with 14 bases between. Germline V gene sequence: CDR1 KGHSH, CDR2 LQKENI. The CDR3 sequence is 13 residues long.